The 29 T cell receptor beta chains below were found in one sample sequenced in a study of blood T cell repertoires in COVID-19. Sequencing used immunoSEQ multiplex PCR; TCRdb keeps in-frame clones, though not all of them. The sample lists around 63,000 clones, 87% occurring once. Sequences were obtained from peripheral blood. The receptors originated from a man in his sixties with acute or convalescent COVID-19.

This clone was picked up one time. The chain couples TRBV4-3 to TRBJ1-6, with D possibly being TRBD1 (6 bases). Per the germline V gene, CDR1 is LGHNA and CDR2 is YSLEER. The CDR3 spans 16 residues. Trimming removed 0 bases at V and 7 bases at J, with 13 bases between. The CDR3 spells CASSQDLWGLNSPLHF. CDR3 DNA sequence: TGCGCCAGCAGCCAAGATCTTTGGGGGCTGAATTCACCCCTCCACTTT.

The CDR3 loop reads CASSLQDNNEQFF. CDR3 sequence (DNA): TGTGCCAGCAGCTTACAGGATAACAATGAGCAGTTCTTC. The rearrangement joins TRBV5-5 to TRBJ2-1; the D gene is possibly TRBD1 (5 bases). CDR1 and CDR2 (germline): SGHKS, YYEKEE (reference sequence). The CDR3 loop spans 13 amino acids. V shed 2 bases and J shed 5 bases, with 8 bases lying between them.

This clone has more than one count but fewer than ten. This chain uses TRBV30 with TRBJ1-2; D gene uncertain. Deletions cut 0 bases from V and 0 bases from J, with 5 bases between. Germline values: CDR1 GTSNPN, CDR2 SVGIG (reference sequence). The CDR3 sequence is 13 residues long. CDR3 nucleotide sequence: TGTGCCTGGAGTGTACAGTCTAACTATGGCTACACCTTC. The encoded protein is CAWSVQSNYGYTF.

This clone was recorded once. The chain links TRBV19 to TRBJ2-1, with 7 bases identical to TRBD2. The junction had 5 bases not matched to a gene; V was cut back by 3 bases and J by 0 bases. Germline V gives CDR1 LNHDA, CDR2 SQIVND (reference sequence). CDR3 length equals 16 residues. The CDR3, as DNA: TGTGCCAGTAGTATCAGGTGGGGGGGCTCCTACAATGAGCAGTTCTTC. Its translation: CASSIRWGGSYNEQFF.

The V and J genes are TRBV25-1 and TRBJ1-1; possibly TRBD1 for D (5 bases). Per germline, CDR1 MGHDK and CDR2 SYGVNS. V was clipped by 6 bases and J by 1 base, with 15 bases between them. The CDR3 is 15 amino acids. DNA for the CDR3: TGTGCCAGCAGCCAAACGACAGTTACGAACACTGAAGCTTTCTTT. Translation gives CASSQTTVTNTEAFF.

The chain is built from TRBV19 and TRBJ1-1; 7 nucleotides align to TRBD1. V dropped 3 bases and J dropped 6; count of bases not matched to a gene: 7. The CDR3 loop spans 14 amino acids. CDR1 LNHDA and CDR2 SQIVND come from the germline V gene (reference sequence). The CDR3 region has the DNA TGTGCCAGTAGTATCCAAGTTACAGGGGCTGAAGCTTTCTTT. Translated: CASSIQVTGAEAFF.

Here the CDR3 DNA reads TGTGCCAGCAGCTTAGATAGGGGGCCGGGGCAGTTCTTC. Amino acid sequence: CASSLDRGPGQFF. The J gene is TRBJ2-1, the V gene TRBV7-8, with TRBD1 matching 7 bases. V lost 1 base to trimming and J lost 12 bases; unmatched junction nucleotides: 6. Germline CDR1 reads SGHVS; CDR2 reads FQNEAQ. The CDR3 extends over 13 amino acids.

V is TRBV18 and J is TRBJ2-1; 8 nucleotides line up with TRBD1. The length of the CDR3 is 11 residues. Germline V gene sequence: CDR1 KGHSH, CDR2 LQKENI. V lost 10 bases and J lost 8; bases outside the gene matches: 4. CDR3 sequence reads: CATTGGDEQFF. Written as DNA, the CDR3 is TGTGCCACCACAGGGGGTGATGAGCAGTTCTTC.

The J gene is TRBJ2-5, the V gene TRBV9, with TRBD2 matching 10 bases. Germline loops: CDR1 SGDLS, CDR2 YYNGEE. The V segment lost 3 bases and the J segment 2 bases; nucleotides outside the gene matches: 4. CDR3 size: 15 residues. CDR3 sequence reads: CASSAPAGGQETQYF. CDR3 in DNA: TGTGCCAGCAGCGCACCAGCGGGGGGGCAAGAGACCCAGTACTTC.

The CDR3 bases are TGTGCCAGCAGACAAGGGGATGAGCAGTTCTTC. Translating gives CASRQGDEQFF. This rearrangement joins TRBV12-3 or TRBV12-4 to TRBJ2-1; D might be TRBD1 (5 bases). The CDR3 has 11 residues. V was pared by 6 bases and J by 8 bases, with 8 bases between.

This clone was detected only a few times. This sequence joins TRBV14 and TRBJ1-1; 12 bases line up with TRBD1. V dropped 4 bases and J dropped 4; count of bases not matched to a gene: 16. CDR3 length: 19 amino acids. Germline V lookup: CDR1 SGHDN, CDR2 FVKESK. The CDR3 DNA sequence: TGTGCCAGCAGCCCCATGGGAACAGGGACAGGGGGCCGAGGCACTGAAGCTTTCTTT. Its translation is CASSPMGTGTGGRGTEAFF.

The chain is built from TRBV2 and TRBJ1-5; TRBD1 matches at 9 bases. V trimming: 5 bases; J trimming: 0 bases; junction bases outside the gene matches: 5. Germline loops: CDR1 SNHLY, CDR2 FYNNEI. This CDR3 region has 16 residues. This CDR3 reads CASSRDRGDSNQPQHF. The CDR3 DNA reads TGTGCCAGCAGTCGTGACAGGGGGGATAGCAATCAGCCCCAGCATTTT. Looking up the rest from reference TRBV2 and TRBJ1-5 gives the full variable domain: EPEVTQTPSHQVTQMGQEVILRCVPISNHLYFYWYRQILGQKVEFLVSFYNNEISEKSEIFDDQFSVERPDGSNFTLKIRSTKLEDSAMYFCASSRDRGDSNQPQHFGDGTRLSIL.

The chain is built from TRBV15 and TRBJ1-5, with TRBD1 as a possible D gene (6 bases). The CDR3 length is 15 residues. The V gene lost 3 bases and the J gene lost 1 base, with 10 bases spanning the gap. Germline CDR1 is LNHNV and CDR2 is YYDKDF (reference sequence). This chain's CDR3 is CATSSTGISNQPQHF. In DNA form, the CDR3 reads TGTGCCACCAGCAGCACAGGGATCAGCAATCAGCCCCAGCATTTT.

This sequence joins TRBV6-5 and TRBJ2-3; 10 positions agree with TRBD2. With V trimmed by 2 bases and J by 6 bases, 8 bases remained unmatched. The CDR3 has 16 residues. CDR1 and CDR2 (germline): MNHEY, SVGAGI. The CDR3 region is CASSYSGGALRDTQYF. Here the CDR3 DNA reads TGTGCCAGCAGTTACAGCGGGGGGGCACTTAGGGATACGCAGTATTTT.

This clone has a handful of counts. This CDR3 reads CASSESVSGANVLTF. CDR3 nucleotides: TGTGCCAGCAGTGAATCCGTCTCTGGGGCCAACGTCCTGACTTTC. The V gene is TRBV25-1, the J gene TRBJ2-6; D uncertain. Looked up from germline, CDR1 is MGHDK and CDR2 is SYGVNS. Trimming took off 1 base at V and 0 bases at J, with 4 bases between the two ends. CDR3 length equals 15 residues.

This clone turned up a few times. V usage is TRBV5-6 and J usage is TRBJ1-5, with TRBD1 as a possible D gene (5 bases). The V and J ends lost 4 bases and 7 bases respectively, with 12 bases between them. Germline values: CDR1 SGHDT, CDR2 YYEEEE. This CDR3 is 13 amino acids long. DNA for the CDR3: TGTGCCAGCAGCACCAGGGTTGGCCAGCCCCAGCATTTT. It is translated as CASSTRVGQPQHF.

The V and J genes are TRBV7-3 and TRBJ1-4; 7 positions agree with TRBD1. Trimming at V came to 4 bases and at J to 7 bases, leaving 9 bases not matched to a gene. Germline V gene data show CDR1 as SGHTA and CDR2 as FQGTGA. There are 15 residues in the CDR3. The CDR3 sequence is CASSSSGTVGEKLFF. CDR3 in DNA: TGTGCCAGCAGCTCGTCAGGGACAGTCGGTGAAAAACTGTTTTTT.

The V gene is TRBV7-2, the J gene TRBJ1-1; D might be TRBD1 (6 bases). In germline, CDR1 is SGHTA, CDR2 FQGNSA. Trimming removed 1 base at V and 4 bases at J, with 22 bases between. The length of the CDR3 is 18 residues. The CDR3 DNA reads as TGTGCCAGCAGCTTAGATCCCCCCGCATCCAGGGGTGGCACTGAAGCTTTCTTT. Residues: CASSLDPPASRGGTEAFF.

This rearrangement joins TRBV5-4 to TRBJ1-1; D remains ambiguous. Germline V lookup: CDR1 SGHNT, CDR2 YYREEE (reference sequence). Trimming removed 6 bases at V and 4 bases at J, with 13 bases between. The CDR3 runs 13 residues. The CDR3 coding sequence is TGTGCCAGCAACCTTCCCGGAGCCACTGAAGCTTTCTTT. Translated, it gives CASNLPGATEAFF.

This clone was detected a few times. V and J are TRBV7-9 and TRBJ2-7; no definite D call. Germline CDR1 is SEHNR and CDR2 is FQNEAQ (reference sequence). The V end was cut by 5 bases, the J end by 4 bases, with 9 bases between. The CDR3 consists of 12 residues. The CDR3 sequence: CASSHEAYEQYF. In DNA form, the CDR3 reads TGTGCCAGCAGCCACGAGGCTTACGAGCAGTACTTC.

This clone has only one observation. The V and J genes are TRBV12-3 or TRBV12-4 and TRBJ2-7, with TRBD2 as a possible D gene (6 bases). Trimming pared 6 bases from V and 3 bases from J, leaving 12 bases between. The CDR3 is 13 amino acids. The CDR3 sequence is CASSLRGNYEQYF. CDR3 bases: TGTGCCAGCAGCCTCCGGGGGAACTACGAGCAGTACTTC.

The gene calls are TRBV30 and TRBJ1-6, with D possibly matching TRBD1 (5 bases). The CDR3 length is 13 residues. Germline CDR1 reads GTSNPN; CDR2 reads SVGIG (reference sequence). V was clipped by 4 bases and J by 6 bases, with 10 bases between them. The chain's CDR3 is CAWTTGLNSPLHF. For the CDR3, the DNA is TGTGCCTGGACCACAGGTCTTAATTCACCCCTCCACTTT.

V and J are TRBV7-2 and TRBJ1-2; D call uncertain. CDR1 and CDR2 (germline): SGHTA, FQGNSA. V was shortened by 1 base and J by 3 bases, with 3 bases between the two germline ends. This CDR3 is 12 amino acids long. DNA of the CDR3: TGTGCCAGCAGCTTAGACTACTATGGCTACACCTTC. It codes for CASSLDYYGYTF.

This clone appeared a single time. V gene TRBV24-1 combines with J gene TRBJ2-3; a possible D gene is TRBD1 (6 bases). The CDR3 runs 16 residues. Germline V gives CDR1 KGHDR, CDR2 SFDVKD. V was clipped by 1 base and J by 0 bases, with 10 bases between them. In DNA form, the CDR3 reads TGTGCCACCAGTGATTTTTCACAGGGCAGCACAGATACGCAGTATTTT. It translates to CATSDFSQGSTDTQYF.

V gene TRBV3-1 (or the pseudogene TRBV3-2) combines with J gene TRBJ2-1; the match to TRBD2 covers 8 bases. J gave up 0 bases and V 0 bases, and 10 bases lay outside the gene matches. This CDR3 contains 19 residues. CDR1 LGHDT and CDR2 YNNKEL come from the germline V gene (reference sequence). CDR3 residues: CASSQDLLAGRSSYNEQFF. The CDR3 region has the DNA TGTGCCAGCAGCCAAGATCTTCTAGCGGGCCGAAGCTCCTACAATGAGCAGTTCTTC.

The J gene is TRBJ2-5, the V gene TRBV11-2; maybe TRBD2 (5 bases). The CDR3 length is 14 residues. Per germline, CDR1 SGHAT and CDR2 FQNNGV. V was shortened by 1 base and J by 5 bases, with 11 bases between the two germline ends. CDR3: CASSLGSGYETQYF. For the CDR3, the DNA is TGTGCCAGCAGCTTAGGGTCGGGGTATGAGACCCAGTACTTC.

V gene TRBV3-1 (or the pseudogene TRBV3-2) combines with J gene TRBJ1-1, with TRBD1 as a possible D gene (6 bases). CDR1 is LGHDT, CDR2 YNNKEL, per germline (reference sequence). V was cut by 7 bases and J by 8 bases, with 14 bases left in between. The CDR3 loop spans 12 amino acids. This CDR3 is CASMGGGREAFF. The CDR3 DNA follows: TGTGCCAGCATGGGAGGGGGACGGGAAGCTTTCTTT.

The chain joins TRBV30 to TRBJ2-7; D may be TRBD1 (6 bases). Germline V CDR1 and CDR2: GTSNPN, SVGIG (reference sequence). CDR3 length equals 14 residues. The ends were cut back, 0 bases at V and 3 bases at J, with 12 bases in the middle. CDR3 amino acids: CAWSVLQGFYEQYF. The CDR3 nucleotides read TGTGCCTGGAGTGTACTACAGGGATTCTACGAGCAGTACTTC. Drawing the rest from reference TRBV30 and TRBJ2-7, the complete variable domain is SQTIHQWPATLVQPVGSPLSLECTVEGTSNPNLYWYRQAAGRGLQLLFYSVGIGQISSEVPQNLSASRPQDRQFILSSKKLLLSDSGFYLCAWSVLQGFYEQYFGPGTRLTVT.

This chain joins TRBV19 and TRBJ1-2; TRBD1 might be the D (6 bases). Germline-derived CDR1 and CDR2 are LNHDA and SQIVND (reference sequence). This CDR3 has 14 amino acids. Trimming removed 7 bases from V and 6 bases from J, with 18 bases in between. CDR3 coding DNA: TGTGCCAGTACCCGGCGGGGGGGCGCCGATGGCTACACCTTC. Protein: CASTRRGGADGYTF.